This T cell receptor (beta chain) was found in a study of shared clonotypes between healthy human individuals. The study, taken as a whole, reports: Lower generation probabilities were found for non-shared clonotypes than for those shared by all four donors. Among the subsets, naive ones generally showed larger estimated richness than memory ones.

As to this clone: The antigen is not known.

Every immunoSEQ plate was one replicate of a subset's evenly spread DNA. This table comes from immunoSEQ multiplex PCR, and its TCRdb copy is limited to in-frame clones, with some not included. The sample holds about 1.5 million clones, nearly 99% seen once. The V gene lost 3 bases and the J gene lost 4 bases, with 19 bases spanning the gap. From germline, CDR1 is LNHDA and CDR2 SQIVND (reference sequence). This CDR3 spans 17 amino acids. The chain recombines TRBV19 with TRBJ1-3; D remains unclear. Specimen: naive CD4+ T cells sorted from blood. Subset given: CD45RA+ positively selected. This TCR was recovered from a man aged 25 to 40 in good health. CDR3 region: CASSILSGANVGNTIYF. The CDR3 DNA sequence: TGTGCCAGTAGTATTCTGTCAGGAGCAAACGTCGGAAACACCATATATTTT.